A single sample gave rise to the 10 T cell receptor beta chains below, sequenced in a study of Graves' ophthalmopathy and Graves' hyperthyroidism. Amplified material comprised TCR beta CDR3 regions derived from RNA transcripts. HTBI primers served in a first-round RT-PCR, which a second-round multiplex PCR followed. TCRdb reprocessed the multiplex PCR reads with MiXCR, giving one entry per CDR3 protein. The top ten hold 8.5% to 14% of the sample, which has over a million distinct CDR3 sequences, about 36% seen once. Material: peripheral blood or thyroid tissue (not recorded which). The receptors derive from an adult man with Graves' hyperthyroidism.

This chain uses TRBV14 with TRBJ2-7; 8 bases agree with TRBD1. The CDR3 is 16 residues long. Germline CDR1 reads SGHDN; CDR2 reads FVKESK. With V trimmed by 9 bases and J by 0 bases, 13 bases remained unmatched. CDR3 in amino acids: CARLDQGTGFSYEQYF. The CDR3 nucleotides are TGTGCCAGGCTCGACCAGGGGACAGGTTTCTCCTACGAGCAGTACTTC.

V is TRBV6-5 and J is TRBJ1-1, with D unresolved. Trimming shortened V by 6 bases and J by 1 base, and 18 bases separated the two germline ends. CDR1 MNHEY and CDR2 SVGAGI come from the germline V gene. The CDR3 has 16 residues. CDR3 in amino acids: CASSRRLLDWNTEAFF. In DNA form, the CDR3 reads TGTGCCAGCAGCCGGAGGTTGCTAGACTGGAACACTGAAGCTTTCTTT.

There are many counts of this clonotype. The DNA of the CDR3 is TGTGCCAGCAGCGTCTCGACAGGTCCGAACTATGGCTACACCTTC. Translation: CASSVSTGPNYGYTF. V and J are TRBV9 and TRBJ1-2; weak D call: TRBD1 (6 bases). The ends were cut back, 2 bases at V and 2 bases at J, with 13 bases in the middle. The germline V gene encodes CDR1 SGDLS and CDR2 YYNGEE. The CDR3 has 15 amino acids.

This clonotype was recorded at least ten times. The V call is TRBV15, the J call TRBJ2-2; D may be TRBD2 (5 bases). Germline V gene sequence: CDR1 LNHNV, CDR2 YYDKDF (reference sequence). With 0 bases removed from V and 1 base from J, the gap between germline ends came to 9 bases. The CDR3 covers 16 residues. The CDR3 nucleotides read TGTGCCACCAGCAGAGATCGCGGAGGGAACACCGGGGAGCTGTTTTTT. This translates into CATSRDRGGNTGELFF.

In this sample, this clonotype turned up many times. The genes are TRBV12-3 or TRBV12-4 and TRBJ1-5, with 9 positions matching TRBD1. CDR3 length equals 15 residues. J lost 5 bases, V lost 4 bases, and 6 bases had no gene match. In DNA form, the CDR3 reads TGTGCCAGCAGTTCCTCGACAGGGGGTCATCAGCCCCAGCATTTT. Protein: CASSSSTGGHQPQHF.

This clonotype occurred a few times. CDR3 nucleotide sequence: TGTGCCAGCAGGCTGAGCGGGGGGAGGTCCTACGAGCAGTACTTC. Protein product: CASRLSGGRSYEQYF. This chain connects TRBV12-3 or TRBV12-4 to TRBJ2-7; 9 bases are shared with TRBD2. There are 15 residues in the CDR3. Trimming took 6 bases from V and 1 from J; bases not matched to a gene: 7.

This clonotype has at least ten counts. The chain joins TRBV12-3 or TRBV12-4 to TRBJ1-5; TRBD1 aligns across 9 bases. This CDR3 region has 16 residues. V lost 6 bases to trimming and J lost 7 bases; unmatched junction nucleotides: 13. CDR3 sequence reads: CASRGRWTGERQPQHF. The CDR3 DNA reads TGTGCCAGCAGGGGCCGTTGGACAGGGGAAAGGCAGCCCCAGCATTTT.

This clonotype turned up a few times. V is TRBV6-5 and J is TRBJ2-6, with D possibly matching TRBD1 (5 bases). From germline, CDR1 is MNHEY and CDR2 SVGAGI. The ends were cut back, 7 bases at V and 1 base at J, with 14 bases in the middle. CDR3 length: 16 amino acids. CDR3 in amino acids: CASTRGVGSGANVLTF. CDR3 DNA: TGTGCCAGCACTAGGGGCGTGGGATCTGGGGCCAACGTCCTGACTTTC.

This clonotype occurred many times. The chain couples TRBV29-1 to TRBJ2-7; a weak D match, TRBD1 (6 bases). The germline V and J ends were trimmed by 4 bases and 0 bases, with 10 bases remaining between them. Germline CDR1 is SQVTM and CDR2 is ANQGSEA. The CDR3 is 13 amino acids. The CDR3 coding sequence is TGCAGCGTTGTGACAGGTAACTCCTACGAGCAGTACTTC. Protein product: CSVVTGNSYEQYF.

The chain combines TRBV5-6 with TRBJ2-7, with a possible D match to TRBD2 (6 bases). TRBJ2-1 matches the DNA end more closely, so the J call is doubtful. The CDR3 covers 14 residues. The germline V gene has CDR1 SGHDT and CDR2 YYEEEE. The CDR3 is CASSLGGLRNEQFF. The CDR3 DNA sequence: TGTGCCAGCAGCTTAGGAGGGTTGCGCAATGAGCAGTTCTTC.